Below, 2 T cell receptor beta chains from the same sample are listed, as sequenced in a study of cytomegalovirus exposure and HLA in healthy donors. The PCR used 60 Vbeta and 13 Jbeta primers. Profiling relied on immunoSEQ multiplex PCR, and the TCRdb table lists in-frame clones only, not all of them. The sample includes about 160,000 clones, around 83% of them seen just once. Sequenced input: PBMCs. The source is a male donor in good health and CMV-seropositive.

The gene calls are TRBV7-7 and TRBJ2-5; no definite D call. In germline, CDR1 is SSHAT, CDR2 FNYEAQ (reference sequence). The CDR3 extends over 13 amino acids. Between the trimmed V and J ends, which lost 3 bases and 4 bases, there was a span of 9 bases. CDR3 DNA: TGTGCCAGCAGCTTTTCGCGGAGAGAGACCCAGTACTTC. Protein: CASSFSRRETQYF.

This clone was found a few times. The gene calls are TRBV6-1 and TRBJ2-3; D remains unclear. CDR1 and CDR2 (germline): MNHNS, SASEGT. V was pared by 5 bases and J by 1 base, with 10 bases between. This CDR3 spans 14 amino acids. CDR3 bases: TGTGCCAGCAGTCCCCTAGTGGGCACAGATACGCAGTATTTT. Translating gives CASSPLVGTDTQYF.